The 6 T cell receptor beta chains presented below share a single source sample, sequenced in a study of blood T cells in healthy people across ages. With a J-beta primer mix and a sample-barcoded 5' primer, a second PCR ran about 7 to 12 cycles. TCRdb ran MiXCR on the 5' RACE reads and lists one entry per CDR3 protein. The sample includes about 1.1 million distinct CDR3 sequences, roughly two fifths of them seen just once. Sequenced sample: blood. The receptor set was obtained from a man aged 18 to 29 in good health.

V usage is TRBV12-3 or TRBV12-4 and J usage is TRBJ2-4; TRBD2 might be the D (6 bases). Trimming took off 7 bases at V and 13 bases at J, with 17 bases between the two ends. The CDR3 runs to 12 residues. CDR3 DNA: TGTGCCAGCATTCGGCCGGGAGTAGAGCAGTACTTC. This translates into CASIRPGVEQYF.

In this sample, this clonotype turned up once. The chain combines TRBV3-1 with TRBJ1-1; D is unclear. Germline CDR1 and CDR2: LGHDT and YNNKEL (reference sequence). The CDR3 totals 16 residues. The V and J ends lost 3 bases and 3 bases respectively, with 17 bases between them. The CDR3 loop reads CASSQVAGRGYTEAFF. The DNA for the CDR3 is TGTGCCAGCAGCCAGGTAGCGGGGAGAGGGTACACTGAAGCTTTCTTT. Drawing the rest from reference TRBV3-1 and TRBJ1-1, the complete variable domain is DTAVSQTPKYLVTQMGNDKSIKCEQNLGHDTMYWYKQDSKKFLKIMFSYNNKELIINETVPNRFSPKSPDKAHLNLHINSLELGDSAVYFCASSQVAGRGYTEAFFGQGTRLTVV.

CDR3 sequence reads: CASSRVLYNEQFF. CDR3 nucleotides: TGTGCCAGCAGCCGGGTCCTCTACAATGAGCAGTTCTTC. The chain links TRBV4-2 to TRBJ2-1; D gene unclear. Trimming shortened V by 4 bases and J by 3 bases, and 7 bases separated the two germline ends. The CDR3 runs to 13 residues. Germline CDR1 is LGHNA and CDR2 is YNFKEQ.

This clonotype was detected only once. This rearrangement joins TRBV18 to TRBJ1-2; D is possibly TRBD1 (6 bases). Germline V gene lookup returns CDR1 KGHSH and CDR2 LQKENI. The length of the CDR3 is 15 residues. Trimming removed 4 bases at V and 8 bases at J, with 20 bases between. CDR3 DNA: TGTGCCAGCTCACTGGTCGGACAGTGGGAGGAGGGCTACACCTTC. It yields the protein CASSLVGQWEEGYTF.

This clonotype was counted only a few times. The chain joins TRBV15 to TRBJ2-1; perhaps D is TRBD1 or TRBD2 (5 bases each). The CDR3 runs 15 residues. Germline CDR1 LNHNV, CDR2 YYDKDF (reference sequence). Between the trimmed V and J ends, which lost 8 bases and 1 base, there was a span of 15 bases. The CDR3: CATAAGTGSYNEQFF. The CDR3 bases are TGTGCCACCGCGGCAGGGACGGGTTCCTACAATGAGCAGTTCTTC. The full variable domain, with the rest looked up from reference TRBV15 and TRBJ2-1, is DAMVIQNPRYQVTQFGKPVTLSCSQTLNHNVMYWYQQKSSQAPKLLFHYYDKDFNNEADTPDNFQSRRPNTSFCFLDIRSPGLGDTAMYLCATAAGTGSYNEQFFGPGTRLTVL.

The chain joins TRBV27 to TRBJ1-5; no clear D. Germline V gives CDR1 MNHEY, CDR2 SMNVEV (reference sequence). This CDR3 comprises 13 residues. Trimming cost V 0 bases and J 7 bases, with 7 bases left between them. CDR3 sequence: CASSLSASQPQHF. As DNA, the CDR3 is TGTGCCAGCAGTTTATCAGCAAGCCAGCCCCAGCATTTT.